These 10 T cell receptor beta chains came from one sample sequenced in a study of identical twins. TCRdb reprocessed the 5' RACE reads via MiXCR and lists one record per CDR3 protein. The sample lists a few hundred thousand distinct CDR3 sequences, under 20% occurring once. The sample comprised naive T cells sorted from blood. Source of these receptors: a man in his fifties in good health.

Ten or more counts support this clonotype. The rearrangement links TRBV6-1 to TRBJ2-7; D unclear. Looked up from germline, CDR1 is MNHNS and CDR2 is SASEGT. The CDR3 is 15 residues long. The V end lost 4 bases, the J end lost 0 bases, and 13 bases lay between the germline ends. DNA for the CDR3: TGTGCCAGCAGTGCGTTGGACGGTTCCTCCTACGAGCAGTACTTC. Translated: CASSALDGSSYEQYF.

This clonotype occurred a few times. The rearrangement links TRBV7-2 to TRBJ2-7; D is unresolved. CDR3 length equals 14 residues. V was cut by 3 bases and J by 6 bases, with 15 bases left in between. CDR1 SGHTA and CDR2 FQGNSA come from the germline V gene. CDR3 sequence reads: CASSFLGSAREQYF. The CDR3 DNA reads as TGTGCCAGCAGCTTTTTGGGTTCGGCTCGCGAGCAGTACTTC.

The gene calls are TRBV25-1 and TRBJ1-1; D call uncertain. Germline V lookup: CDR1 MGHDK, CDR2 SYGVNS. Trimming removed 0 bases at V and 5 bases at J, with 16 bases between. The CDR3 runs to 16 residues. For the CDR3, the DNA is TGTGCCAGCAGTGAATATGGGGTAATAGCGGGAACTGAAGCTTTCTTT. Translating it yields CASSEYGVIAGTEAFF.

This clonotype appeared many times. The chain combines TRBV28 with TRBJ2-7; D is ambiguous. V gave up 5 bases and J gave up 3 bases, with 5 bases separating them. Germline V gives CDR1 MDHEN, CDR2 SYDVKM. The length of the CDR3 is 11 residues. The DNA for the CDR3 is TGTGCCAGCAGTGCCTACTACGAGCAGTACTTC. Its translation is CASSAYYEQYF.

This clonotype was found a few times. The J gene is TRBJ2-5, the V gene TRBV7-2; TRBD2 matches 11 bases. The V gene end was trimmed by 1 base and the J gene end by 3 bases; junction bases not matched to a gene: 1. CDR1 and CDR2 from the germline V gene are SGHTA and FQGNSA. The CDR3 runs 15 residues. This CDR3 reads CASSLVTSGEETQYF. The CDR3 DNA reads as TGTGCCAGCAGCTTAGTGACTAGCGGGGAAGAGACCCAGTACTTC. The full variable domain, in which reference TRBV7-2 and TRBJ2-5 provide the parts outside the CDR3, is GAGVSQSPSNKVTEKGKDVELRCDPISGHTALYWYRQSLGQGLEFLIYFQGNSAPDKSGLPSDRFSAERTGGSVSTLTIQRTQQEDSAVYLCASSLVTSGEETQYFGPGTRLLVL.

This clonotype appeared a single time. CDR3 protein: CASSPSGNRVPPHPLHF. CDR3 DNA: TGCGCCAGCAGCCCGAGTGGAAACAGGGTCCCTCCGCATCCCCTCCACTTT. The chain uses TRBV4-1 and TRBJ1-6; maybe TRBD1 (6 bases). This CDR3 region has 17 residues. CDR1 is MGHRA and CDR2 is YSYEKL in the germline V gene. V lost 4 bases, J lost 13 bases, and 26 bases lay in between.

This clonotype was observed many times. An end of the junction differs from the germline gene, which may be a read error. The chain is built from TRBV29-1 and TRBJ2-1; 8 bases fit TRBD2. The germline V gene has CDR1 SQVTM and CDR2 ANQGSEA. CDR3 length equals 14 residues. Written as DNA, the CDR3 is TGCAGCGCTGAAATAGCGGGGAGATACAATGAGCAGTTCTTC. Translating it yields CSAEIAGRYNEQFF.

This clonotype occurred many times. The V call is TRBV3-1, the J call TRBJ2-7; 8 bases align to TRBD2. The ends lost 5 bases at V and 4 bases at J; junction bases unmatched: 4. CDR1 LGHDT and CDR2 YNNKEL come from the germline V gene (reference sequence). This CDR3 contains 13 residues. For the CDR3, the DNA is TGTGCCAGCAGCTTCTCGGGAGGGTACGAGCAGTACTTC. Translating it yields CASSFSGGYEQYF.

This chain uses TRBV6-5 with TRBJ2-7, with D hard to call. The CDR3 sequence is 13 residues long. Germline V CDR1 and CDR2: MNHEY, SVGAGI. Trimming removed 2 bases at V and 5 bases at J, with 10 bases between. CDR3 coding DNA: TGTGCCAGCAGTTACCTGCTGGGCCACGAGCAGTACTTC. Amino acids: CASSYLLGHEQYF.

The chain links TRBV9 to TRBJ2-7, with TRBD1 matching 8 bases. This CDR3 comprises 14 residues. CDR1 is SGDLS and CDR2 is YYNGEE in the germline V gene. Losses at the gene ends were 5 bases for V and 2 bases for J; bases not matched to a gene: 6. The CDR3 DNA is TGTGCCAGCAGTCATCGGGACAGGCCCTACGAGCAGTACTTC. Amino acid sequence: CASSHRDRPYEQYF.